The clone carrying this T cell receptor (beta chain) was counted between two and nine times. Its matching antigen is unknown. TCRdb used MiXCR to reprocess the 5' RACE reads, holding one entry per CDR3 protein. The sample has about 530,000 distinct CDR3 sequences, about 16% seen once; the top ten hold nearly 0.45%. This sample was taken from a study of identical twins. General study findings and limits: Invariant T cells like MAIT and iNKT could partly confound the zero-insertion analyses. Memory repertoires showed no such pattern, whereas abundant cord blood beta clonotypes carried fewer insertions.

These same records also appear under a second study, on yellow fever vaccine responses in identical twins.

The sequence was obtained from a woman aged 18-29 years in good health. Sequencing was performed on CD4+ T cells sorted from blood.

The CDR3 loop is CSVDRVSYGYTF. CDR3 nucleotides: TGCAGCGTTGATAGGGTCAGCTATGGCTACACCTTC. The chain carries TRBV29-1 and TRBJ1-2; the D is unclear. The V end lost 3 bases, the J end lost 4 bases, and 9 bases lay between the germline ends. The germline gives CDR1 SQVTM, CDR2 ANQGSEA. The CDR3 has 12 amino acids. The entire variable domain, with the rest obtained from reference TRBV29-1 and TRBJ1-2, is as follows: SAVISQKPSRDICQRGTSLTIQCQVDSQVTMMFWYRQQPGQSLTLIATANQGSEATYESGFVIDKFPISRPNLTFSTLTVSNMSPEDSSIYLCSVDRVSYGYTFGSGTRLTVV.